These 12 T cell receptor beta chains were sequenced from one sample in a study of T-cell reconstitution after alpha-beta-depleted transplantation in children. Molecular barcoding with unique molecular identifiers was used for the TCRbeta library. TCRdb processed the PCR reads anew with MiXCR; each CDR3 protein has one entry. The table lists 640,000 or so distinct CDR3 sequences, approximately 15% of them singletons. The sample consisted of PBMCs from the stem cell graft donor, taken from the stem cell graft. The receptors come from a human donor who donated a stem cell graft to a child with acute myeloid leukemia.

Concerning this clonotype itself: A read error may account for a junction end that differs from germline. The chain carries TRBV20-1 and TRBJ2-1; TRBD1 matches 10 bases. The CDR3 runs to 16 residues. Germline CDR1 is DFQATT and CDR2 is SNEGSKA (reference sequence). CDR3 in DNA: TGCTGTGCTACCCTCCTCTGGGGACAGGGGAGCAATGAGCAGTTCTTC. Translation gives CCATLLWGQGSNEQFF.

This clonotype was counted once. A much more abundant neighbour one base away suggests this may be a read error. As DNA, the CDR3 is TGCAGTGCTAGATCTAGCGGGACGAACACCGGGGAGCTGTTTTTT. Protein sequence: CSARSSGTNTGELFF. The rearrangement joins TRBV20-1 to TRBJ2-2, with 9 bases aligning to TRBD2. CDR3 length equals 15 residues. CDR1 is DFQATT, CDR2 SNEGSKA, per germline (reference sequence). Unmatched junction bases numbered 1, after V lost 2 bases and J lost 0 bases.

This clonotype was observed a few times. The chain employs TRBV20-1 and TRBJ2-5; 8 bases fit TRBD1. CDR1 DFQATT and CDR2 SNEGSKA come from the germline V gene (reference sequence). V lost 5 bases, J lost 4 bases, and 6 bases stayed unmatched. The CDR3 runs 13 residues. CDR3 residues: CSASDRGGETQYF. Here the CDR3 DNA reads TGCAGTGCTTCAGACAGGGGAGGAGAGACCCAGTACTTC.

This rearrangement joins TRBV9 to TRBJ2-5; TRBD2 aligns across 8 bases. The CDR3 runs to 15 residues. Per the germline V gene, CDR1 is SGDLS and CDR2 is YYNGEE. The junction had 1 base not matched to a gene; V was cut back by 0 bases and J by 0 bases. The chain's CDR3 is CASSVAGGYQETQYF. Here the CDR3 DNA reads TGTGCCAGCAGCGTAGCGGGAGGGTACCAAGAGACCCAGTACTTC.

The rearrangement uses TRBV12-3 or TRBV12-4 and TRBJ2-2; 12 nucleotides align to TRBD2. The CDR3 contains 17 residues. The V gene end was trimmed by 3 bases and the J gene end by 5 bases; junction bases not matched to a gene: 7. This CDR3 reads CASSFGLAGGQTGELFF. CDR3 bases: TGTGCCAGCAGTTTTGGGCTAGCGGGGGGGCAGACCGGGGAGCTGTTTTTT.

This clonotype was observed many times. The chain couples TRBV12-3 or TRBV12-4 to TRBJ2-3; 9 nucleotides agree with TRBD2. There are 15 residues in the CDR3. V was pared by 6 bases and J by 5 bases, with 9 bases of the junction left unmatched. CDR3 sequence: CASRSLRGGGDTQYF. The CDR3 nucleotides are TGTGCCAGCAGGTCGCTGCGGGGGGGGGGAGATACGCAGTATTTT.

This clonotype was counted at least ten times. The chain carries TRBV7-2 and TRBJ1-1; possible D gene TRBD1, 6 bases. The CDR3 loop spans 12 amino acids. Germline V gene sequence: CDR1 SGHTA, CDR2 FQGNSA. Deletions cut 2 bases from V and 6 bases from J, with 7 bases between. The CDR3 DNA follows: TGTGCCAGCAGCTTACGGACAGCTGAAGCTTTCTTT. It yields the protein CASSLRTAEAFF.

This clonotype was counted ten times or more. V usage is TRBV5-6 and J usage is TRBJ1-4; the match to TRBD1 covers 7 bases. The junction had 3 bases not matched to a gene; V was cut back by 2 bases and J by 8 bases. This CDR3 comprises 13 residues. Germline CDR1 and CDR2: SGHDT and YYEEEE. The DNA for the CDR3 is TGTGCCAGCAGCTTACACAGGGGCGAAAAACTGTTTTTT. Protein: CASSLHRGEKLFF.

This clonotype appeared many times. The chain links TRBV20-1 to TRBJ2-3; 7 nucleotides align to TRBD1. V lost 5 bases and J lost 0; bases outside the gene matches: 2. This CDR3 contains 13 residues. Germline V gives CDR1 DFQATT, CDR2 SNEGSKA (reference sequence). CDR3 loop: CSALQGSTDTQYF. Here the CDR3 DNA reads TGCAGTGCTCTACAGGGGAGCACAGATACGCAGTATTTT.

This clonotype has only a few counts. The CDR3 nucleotides read TGTGCCAGCAGCGAAACAGGGGGAATTAACCAGCCCCAGCATTTT. Translating gives CASSETGGINQPQHF. The chain combines TRBV7-9 with TRBJ1-5, with 8 bases that match TRBD1. The CDR3 spans 15 residues. With V trimmed by 5 bases and J by 7 bases, 10 bases remained unmatched. Germline V gene sequence: CDR1 SEHNR, CDR2 FQNEAQ (reference sequence).

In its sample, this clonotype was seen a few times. The CDR3 protein is CATSREGKSSYNEQFF. The CDR3 DNA reads TGTGCCACCAGCAGAGAGGGCAAAAGCTCCTACAATGAGCAGTTCTTC. The chain carries TRBV15 and TRBJ2-1; D unresolved. Trimming pared 0 bases from V and 0 bases from J, leaving 9 bases between. This CDR3 is 16 amino acids long. Germline V CDR1 and CDR2: LNHNV, YYDKDF (reference sequence). The variable domain in full, with the rest retrieved from reference TRBV15 and TRBJ2-1, is DAMVIQNPRYQVTQFGKPVTLSCSQTLNHNVMYWYQQKSSQAPKLLFHYYDKDFNNEADTPDNFQSRRPNTSFCFLDIRSPGLGDTAMYLCATSREGKSSYNEQFFGPGTRLTVL.

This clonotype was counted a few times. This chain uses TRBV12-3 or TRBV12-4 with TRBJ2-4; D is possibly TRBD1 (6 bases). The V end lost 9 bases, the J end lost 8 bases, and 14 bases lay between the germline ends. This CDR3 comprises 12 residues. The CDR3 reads CASRQESDIQYF. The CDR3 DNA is TGTGCCAGTCGACAGGAGTCGGACATTCAGTACTTC.